This T cell receptor beta chain was profiled in a study of blood T cell repertoires in COVID-19. Overall study: Acute-phase and convalescent COVID-19 samples originated in the United States, Italy and Spain.

In the original processing: Amplification of reference gene primers provided the estimated nucleated cell counts. TCRdb's copy holds only in-frame clones and misses some; the assay was immunoSEQ multiplex PCR. For V, J and clone size, that table is used; D and trimming come from the DNA. Of 150,000 to 200,000 clones listed, about 86% are singletons. V was shortened by 4 bases and J by 4 bases, with 16 bases between the two germline ends. The CDR3 has 16 amino acids. From germline, CDR1 is KGHDR and CDR2 SFDVKD. The gene calls are TRBV24-1 and TRBJ1-5; D not resolved. Sequencing was carried out using peripheral blood. The receptor was isolated from a young man with active or convalescent COVID-19. For the CDR3, the DNA is TGTGCCACCAGTGACCGACACCTTTCACCTAATCAGCCCCAGCATTTT. It yields the protein CATSDRHLSPNQPQHF.